This TCR beta chain was identified in a study of shared clonotypes between healthy human individuals. Findings of the study overall: Estimated clonotype richness was generally higher in naive than memory subsets. Clonotypes shared by all four sorted-subset donors had higher generation probabilities than non-shared clonotypes.

Naive CD8 cells lacked CD45RO and underwent positive selection for CCR7, leaving out terminally differentiated effector memory CD45RA+ cells. Donors included only healthy HIV-negative adults lacking recent acute infections or vaccinations. Clones were sequenced by immunoSEQ multiplex PCR, and TCRdb holds only the in-frame ones, with some missing. The table shows over 2,000,000 clones, with around 93% occurring only once. Turning to this clone: Antigen unknown.

CDR1 is SEHNR and CDR2 is FQNEAQ in the germline V gene (reference sequence). Trimming at V came to 3 bases and at J to 4 bases, leaving 12 bases not matched to a gene. The CDR3 sequence is 18 residues long. The TCR originated in a man aged 18 to 29 in good health. Some clones in this sample may be carry-over from other donors' samples. This chain connects TRBV7-9 to TRBJ2-1; 10 positions agree with TRBD2. Sequencing was carried out using naive CD8+ T cells from PBMCs. This CDR3 is CASSFPTMELAGYNEQFF. In DNA form, the CDR3 reads TGTGCCAGCAGCTTCCCCACGATGGAACTAGCGGGGTACAATGAGCAGTTCTTC.